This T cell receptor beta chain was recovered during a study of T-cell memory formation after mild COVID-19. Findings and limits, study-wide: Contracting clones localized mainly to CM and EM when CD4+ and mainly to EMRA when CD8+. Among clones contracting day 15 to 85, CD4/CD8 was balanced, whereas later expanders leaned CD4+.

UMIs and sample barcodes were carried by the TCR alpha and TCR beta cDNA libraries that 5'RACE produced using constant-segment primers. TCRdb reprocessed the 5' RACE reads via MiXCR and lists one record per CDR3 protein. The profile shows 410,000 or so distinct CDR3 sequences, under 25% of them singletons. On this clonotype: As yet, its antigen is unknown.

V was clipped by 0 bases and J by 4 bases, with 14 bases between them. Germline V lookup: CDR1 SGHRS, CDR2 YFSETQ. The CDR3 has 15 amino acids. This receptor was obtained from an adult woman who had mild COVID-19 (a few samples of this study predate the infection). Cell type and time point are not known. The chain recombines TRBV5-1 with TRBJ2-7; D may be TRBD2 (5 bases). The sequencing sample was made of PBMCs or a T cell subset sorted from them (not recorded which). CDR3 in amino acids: CASSLAVEGMYEQYF. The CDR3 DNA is TGCGCCAGCAGCTTGGCCGTAGAGGGTATGTACGAGCAGTACTTC.